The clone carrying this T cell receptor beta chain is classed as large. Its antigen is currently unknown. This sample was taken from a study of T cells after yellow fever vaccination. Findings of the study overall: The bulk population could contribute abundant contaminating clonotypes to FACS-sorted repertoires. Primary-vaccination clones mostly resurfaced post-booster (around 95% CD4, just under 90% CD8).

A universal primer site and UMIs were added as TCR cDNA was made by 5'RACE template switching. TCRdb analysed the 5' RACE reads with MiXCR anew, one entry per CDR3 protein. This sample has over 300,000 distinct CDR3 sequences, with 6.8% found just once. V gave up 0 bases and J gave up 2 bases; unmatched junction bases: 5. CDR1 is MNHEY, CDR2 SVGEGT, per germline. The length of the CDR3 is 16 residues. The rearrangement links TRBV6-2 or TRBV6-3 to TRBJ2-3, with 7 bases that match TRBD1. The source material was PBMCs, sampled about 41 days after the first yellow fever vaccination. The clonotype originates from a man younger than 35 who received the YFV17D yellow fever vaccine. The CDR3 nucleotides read TGTGCCAGCAGTTACTCGATGGACAGGCACACAGATACGCAGTATTTT. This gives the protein CASSYSMDRHTDTQYF.